This is a list of T cell receptor beta chains from one sample in a study of T cells after posttransplantation cyclophosphamide. The data were produced by immunoSEQ multiplex PCR, yet TCRdb's version contains in-frame clones alone and is incomplete. This sample has over 30,000 clones, each found more than once. Specimen: PBMCs. The source is a woman aged 50 to 60 in good health and a related stem cell transplant donor. The CDR3 runs from the conserved cysteine through the conserved F or W. The D gene is left open where the match is weak. Only part of the rows carry a size: once, few, many, or a class if the clone is expanded.

clone size	V gene	J gene	D gene	CDR3 DNA	CDR3 protein
many	TRBV12-5	TRBJ2-2	TRBD1	TGTGCTAGTGGTTTGCCCGGGGACAGTCTTAGCCGGGAGCTGTTTTTT	CASGLPGDSLSRELFF
many	TRBV10-3	TRBJ1-1	-	TGTGCCGCTGGGCAGACCCGATGGGACACTGAAGCTTTCTTT	CAAGQTRWDTEAFF
many	TRBV7-2	TRBJ2-1	TRBD2	TGTGCCAGCAGCTTGAGCGGGGGTCGGTACAATGAGCAGTTCTTC	CASSLSGGRYNEQFF
many	TRBV4-1	TRBJ2-7	TRBD1	TGCGCCAGCAGCCAGCGGACAGGGGGGACAGACGAGCAGTACTTC	CASSQRTGGTDEQYF
many	TRBV2	TRBJ1-1	TRBD1	TGTGCCAGCATAGGGGGCCCCGGCGACACTGAAGCTTTCTTT	CASIGGPGDTEAFF
many	TRBV30	TRBJ1-2	TRBD1	TGTGCCTGGAGAACCCCGGGACAGGGAGGACTTGGCTACACCTTC	CAWRTPGQGGLGYTF
many	TRBV27	TRBJ1-1	-	TGTGCCAGCAGTTCAGGGGTGAGCACTGAAGCTTTCTTT	CASSSGVSTEAFF
many	TRBV6-5	TRBJ1-2	TRBD1	TGTGCCAGCAGTTACGGTACAGGGGCCCATGGCTACACCTTC	CASSYGTGAHGYTF
many	TRBV2	TRBJ1-1	TRBD1	TGTGCCAGCAGCGACAGGGTGAACACTGAAGCTTTCTTT	CASSDRVNTEAFF
many	TRBV6-1	TRBJ1-1	TRBD1	TGTGCCAGCAGTGAGCTAGGGACAGGGGCTGCTGGGACTGAAGCTTTCTTT	CASSELGTGAAGTEAFF
many	TRBV11-2	TRBJ2-7	-	TGTGCCAGCAGCGCTACTCTGGAGCAGTACTTC	CASSATLEQYF
few	TRBV9	TRBJ2-3	TRBD1	TGTGCCAGCAGCGCCGGGACAGCAGTCGGGTATGATACACAGTATTTT	CASSAGTAVGYDTQYF
-	TRBV28	TRBJ2-5	TRBD2	TGTGCCAGCACCTCCCTAAGCGGGGGGGACGAGACCCAGTACTTC	CASTSLSGGDETQYF
many	TRBV14	TRBJ1-6	TRBD1	TGTGCCAGCAGCCAAGATCGTGACAGGGGGTCTTCTGTCGGACCCCTCCACTTT	CASSQDRDRGSSVGPLHF
many	TRBV19	TRBJ2-5	-	TGTGCCAGTAGCCATCCCGCGTACCAAGAGACCCAGTACTTC	CASSHPAYQETQYF
many	TRBV30	TRBJ2-2	TRBD2	TGTGCCGGGGGGACTAGCGGGGGCCCGGGCGGGGAGCTGTTTTTT	CAGGTSGGPGGELFF
many	TRBV25-1	TRBJ1-1	TRBD1	TGTGCCAGCAGTGAACAGGGGGCAAGAGTGAACACTGAAGCTTTCTTT	CASSEQGARVNTEAFF
many	TRBV7-9	TRBJ2-3	TRBD2	TGTGCCAGCAGCTTGAGCGGGGGCACAGATACGCAGTATTTT	CASSLSGGTDTQYF
many	TRBV19	TRBJ1-1	-	TGTGCCAGTAGTGCAGGGAGGAGGACTGAAGCTTTCTTT	CASSAGRRTEAFF
many	TRBV19	TRBJ2-4	-	TGTGCCAGTAGTATGGGTCCGGGGAACATTCAGTACTTC	CASSMGPGNIQYF
many	TRBV4-2	TRBJ2-1	-	TGTGCCAGCAGCCAAGATGCAGGGTGGATGAATGAGCAGTTCTTC	CASSQDAGWMNEQFF
many	TRBV19	TRBJ2-1	TRBD2	TGTGCCAGTAGTCCGGGACTAGCGGGGGTTGAGCAGTTCTTC	CASSPGLAGVEQFF
many	TRBV27	TRBJ2-1	-	TGTGCCAGCAAGGGCGGGGCGAGACCTAACAATGAGCAGTTCTTC	CASKGGARPNNEQFF
many	TRBV11-3	TRBJ1-6	TRBD1	TGTGCCAGCAGGGGACAGGGGGCAAGTTCACCCCTCCACTTT	CASRGQGASSPLHF
many	TRBV7-6	TRBJ2-3	-	TGTGCCAGCAGCCCTCAGGAGGGACCCACAGATACGCAGTATTTT	CASSPQEGPTDTQYF
many	TRBV28	TRBJ2-7	-	TGTGCCAGCAGGGGGGGAGGACCTCGGGAGCAGTACTTC	CASRGGGPREQYF
many	TRBV7-2	TRBJ1-1	-	TGTGCCAGCAGCCTAGGGGCACAGAGGAACACTGAAGCTTTCTTT	CASSLGAQRNTEAFF
many	TRBV2	TRBJ1-4	-	TGTGCCAGCATTGCCGGGACAACTAATGAAAAACTGTTTTTT	CASIAGTTNEKLFF
many	TRBV2	TRBJ1-1	-	TGTGCCAGCAGTGGTGAGGGTCGGAACACTGAAGCTTTCTTT	CASSGEGRNTEAFF
many	TRBV5-1	TRBJ1-4	TRBD1	TGCGCCAGCAGTCTGGACAGGGCCGATGAAAAACTGTTTTTT	CASSLDRADEKLFF
many	TRBV5-8	TRBJ1-2	-	TGTGCCAGCACCCTACAGCTAAATAATAACTATGGCTACACCTTC	CASTLQLNNNYGYTF
many	TRBV10-1	TRBJ2-7	-	TGCGCCAGCAGTCTGACAGGAACCTACGAGCAGTACTTC	CASSLTGTYEQYF
many	TRBV27	TRBJ1-5	TRBD1	TGTGCCAGCAGTTGGAACAGGGGTGAACAGCCCCAGCATTTT	CASSWNRGEQPQHF
many	TRBV7-8	TRBJ1-1	-	TGTGCCAGCAGCTTACGGGGGGTTAACACTGAAGCTTTCTTT	CASSLRGVNTEAFF
many	TRBV7-9	TRBJ1-1	-	TGTGCCAGCAGCTTAGACGCCGGGACTGAAGCTTTCTTT	CASSLDAGTEAFF
many	TRBV9	TRBJ2-5	-	TGTGCCAGCAGCCCCCTCCTCTCAGGGAAAGAGACCCAGTACTTC	CASSPLLSGKETQYF
many	TRBV6-6	TRBJ1-2	-	TGTGCCAGCAGTTACTCTACCGGGGGGTATGGCTACACCTTC	CASSYSTGGYGYTF
many	TRBV2	TRBJ1-2	-	TGTGCCAGCAGTCTGACGGGGAATTATGGCTACACCTTC	CASSLTGNYGYTF
many	TRBV28	TRBJ1-2	-	TGTGCCAGCAGTTTGGGAGGGTCCTCTAACTATGGCTACACCTTC	CASSLGGSSNYGYTF
-	TRBV6-4	TRBJ2-3	TRBD1	TGTGCCAGCAACCCACCCCGACAGGGTTGTTCAGATACGCAGTATTTT	CASNPPRQGCSDTQYF
many	TRBV11-3	TRBJ2-5	TRBD1	TGTGCCAGCAGCCCTGGGCAGGGGGCAGGACAGACCCAGTACTTC	CASSPGQGAGQTQYF
few	TRBV5-1	TRBJ2-3	-	TGCGCCAGCAGCTACGACAAACTCGATACGCAGTATTTT	CASSYDKLDTQYF
many	TRBV30	TRBJ2-4	TRBD2	TGTGCCTGGAGTCGGGGGGGCCAAAACATTCAGTACTTC	CAWSRGGQNIQYF
many	TRBV28	TRBJ2-3	-	TGTGCCAGCAGTTTAGGCGGGAAGACAGATACGCAGTATTTT	CASSLGGKTDTQYF
many	TRBV7-2	TRBJ2-2	TRBD2	TGTGCCAGCAGCCGCGGGGGGAGCGGGGGTTACACCGGGGAGCTGTTTTTT	CASSRGGSGGYTGELFF
many	TRBV6-5	TRBJ2-7	TRBD2	TGTGCCAGCAGTTTTCTGCCGGGACTAGGTGACTACGAGCAGTACTTC	CASSFLPGLGDYEQYF
many	TRBV21-1	TRBJ1-4	-	TGTGCCAGCAGCAAAGGCAGGGTGTCTGAAAAACTGTTTTTT	CASSKGRVSEKLFF
many	TRBV5-4	TRBJ2-7	-	TGTGCCAGCAGCTTGACAGGGAATGACGAGCAGTACTTC	CASSLTGNDEQYF
many	TRBV9	TRBJ2-1	-	TGTGCCAGCAGCGTGGTGGGAGATAGGGTCGATGAGCAGTTCTTC	CASSVVGDRVDEQFF